These 20 T cell receptor beta chains came from one sample sequenced in a study of T cells in narcolepsy. Clones were sequenced by immunoSEQ multiplex PCR, and TCRdb holds only the in-frame ones, with some missing. The table has tens of thousands of clones, roughly four fifths seen once; the top ten hold approximately 3.9%. Sequenced input: memory (CD45RA-) CD4+ T cells from blood. These receptors were taken from a human donor in good health.

The chain combines TRBV7-3 with TRBJ2-7; 7 nucleotides align to TRBD1. The CDR3 has 15 amino acids. V gave up 3 bases and J gave up 3 bases; unmatched junction bases: 8. Germline lookup yields CDR1 SGHTA and CDR2 FQGTGA. This chain's CDR3 is CASSLGPGQNYEQYF. CDR3 bases: TGTGCCAGCAGCTTGGGACCGGGACAGAACTACGAGCAGTACTTC.

This clone was found a few times. The chain couples TRBV7-9 to TRBJ1-2, with no clear D. V lost 5 bases to trimming and J lost 4 bases, with 14 bases between them. This CDR3 is built from 14 residues. The germline V gene has CDR1 SEHNR and CDR2 FQNEAQ (reference sequence). The CDR3 sequence is CASSQQATGYGYTF. The DNA of the CDR3 is TGTGCCAGCAGCCAACAAGCGACGGGCTATGGCTACACCTTC.

The chain joins TRBV7-3 to TRBJ2-2; 7 bases map to TRBD1. Losses at the gene ends were 3 bases for V and 4 bases for J; bases not matched to a gene: 5. The CDR3 loop spans 15 amino acids. Germline values: CDR1 SGHTA, CDR2 FQGTGA. The DNA for the CDR3 is TGTGCCAGCAGCTTCGGTCGACAGGGCACCGGGGAGCTGTTTTTT. Amino acids: CASSFGRQGTGELFF.

This clone has only a few counts. The gene calls are TRBV5-6 and TRBJ2-5; D may be TRBD1 or TRBD2 (5 bases each). V was shortened by 0 bases and J by 7 bases, with 10 bases between the two germline ends. CDR1 and CDR2 (germline): SGHDT, YYEEEE. This CDR3 has 13 amino acids. CDR3 coding DNA: TGTGCCAGCAGCTTGGAACGGGGCGCGACCCAGTACTTC. Translated, it gives CASSLERGATQYF.

This rearrangement joins TRBV4-3 to TRBJ2-7; 11 nucleotides agree with TRBD1. Per germline, CDR1 LGHNA and CDR2 YSLEER. The junction had 13 bases not matched to a gene; V was cut back by 4 bases and J by 2 bases. CDR3 length: 18 amino acids. CDR3 residues: CASSRAWTGGAGTYEQYF. CDR3 nucleotides: TGCGCCAGCAGCCGAGCCTGGACAGGGGGCGCGGGGACCTACGAGCAGTACTTC.

This clone appeared a single time. Other nucleotide sequences from this sample produce the same CDR3. This sequence joins TRBV10-1 and TRBJ1-2, with D perhaps matching TRBD1 (6 bases). There are 16 residues in the CDR3. The V gene lost 9 bases and the J gene lost 6 bases, with 26 bases spanning the gap. The germline gives CDR1 WNHNN, CDR2 SYGVQD (reference sequence). The CDR3 here is CARIDLDPHRVDGYTF. CDR3 bases: TGCGCCAGGATTGACTTAGACCCCCACAGGGTAGATGGCTACACCTTC.

This chain joins TRBV5-1 and TRBJ2-5; TRBD1 might be the D (5 bases). From germline, CDR1 is SGHRS and CDR2 YFSETQ. This CDR3 has 14 amino acids. Trimming took off 4 bases at V and 2 bases at J, with 12 bases between the two ends. The CDR3 region is CASSVGRQQETQYF. The CDR3 DNA reads TGCGCCAGCAGCGTGGGCCGACAGCAAGAGACCCAGTACTTC.

The chain couples TRBV10-3 to TRBJ2-2; D may correspond to TRBD1 or TRBD2 (5 bases each). Germline V CDR1 and CDR2: ENHRY, SYGVKD. Trimming took 8 bases from V and 2 from J, leaving 9 bases between them. This CDR3 region has 13 residues. In nucleotides, the CDR3 is TGTGCCATCGGGGGTCCTAACACCGGGGAGCTGTTTTTT. Amino acids: CAIGGPNTGELFF.

The chain couples TRBV5-6 to TRBJ1-2; 7 nucleotides agree with TRBD1. CDR3 length: 14 amino acids. Looked up from germline, CDR1 is SGHDT and CDR2 is YYEEEE. After removal of 4 bases from V and 7 bases from J, the junction contained 10 bases not matched to a gene. The CDR3 nucleotides read TGTGCCAGCAGCATCCTTACAGGGGAGGGTGGCTACACCTTC. This translates into CASSILTGEGGYTF.

This chain uses TRBV7-2 with TRBJ2-7, with no clear D. This CDR3 is 14 amino acids long. The V and J ends lost 0 bases and 1 base respectively, with 7 bases between them. Germline CDR1 and CDR2: SGHTA and FQGNSA. The CDR3: CASSLAGSSYEQYF. DNA for the CDR3: TGTGCCAGCAGCTTAGCTGGCTCTTCCTACGAGCAGTACTTC. The full variable domain, in which reference TRBV7-2 and TRBJ2-7 provide the parts outside the CDR3, is GAGVSQSPSNKVTEKGKDVELRCDPISGHTALYWYRQSLGQGLEFLIYFQGNSAPDKSGLPSDRFSAERTGGSVSTLTIQRTQQEDSAVYLCASSLAGSSYEQYFGPGTRLTVT.

The V call is TRBV7-2, the J call TRBJ2-1; D might be TRBD2 (5 bases). Germline V CDR1 and CDR2: SGHTA, FQGNSA. Trimming took 1 base from V and 5 from J, leaving 9 bases between them. The CDR3 has 14 residues. Here the CDR3 DNA reads TGTGCCAGCAGCTTAGGAGGGTCAGACAATGAGCAGTTCTTC. Translated, it gives CASSLGGSDNEQFF. The full variable domain, with the rest looked up from reference TRBV7-2 and TRBJ2-1, is GAGVSQSPSNKVTEKGKDVELRCDPISGHTALYWYRQSLGQGLEFLIYFQGNSAPDKSGLPSDRFSAERTGGSVSTLTIQRTQQEDSAVYLCASSLGGSDNEQFFGPGTRLTVL.

The chain recombines TRBV9 with TRBJ1-1; D gene unclear. V was shortened by 3 bases and J by 6 bases, with 12 bases between the two germline ends. This CDR3 comprises 13 residues. The germline V gene has CDR1 SGDLS and CDR2 YYNGEE. CDR3 loop: CASSAPGGSEAFF. The CDR3, as DNA: TGTGCCAGCAGCGCACCAGGTGGGTCTGAAGCTTTCTTT. Full variable domain (rest looked up from reference TRBV9 and TRBJ1-1): DSGVTQTPKHLITATGQRVTLRCSPRSGDLSVYWYQQSLDQGLQFLIQYYNGEERAKGNILERFSAQQFPDLHSELNLSSLELGDSALYFCASSAPGGSEAFFGQGTRLTVV.

The J gene is TRBJ1-2, the V gene TRBV2; 8 bases line up with TRBD1. V dropped 6 bases and J dropped 5; count of bases not matched to a gene: 2. This CDR3 spans 12 amino acids. Germline V gives CDR1 SNHLY, CDR2 FYNNEI. CDR3 protein: CASSYRGYGYTF. The DNA of the CDR3 is TGTGCCAGCAGCTACAGGGGGTATGGCTACACCTTC.

The chain has TRBV5-5 and TRBJ2-7, with 14 bases matching TRBD2. Germline CDR1 reads SGHKS; CDR2 reads YYEKEE (reference sequence). The V segment lost 4 bases and the J segment 0 bases; nucleotides outside the gene matches: 6. The CDR3 has 17 amino acids. The CDR3 region has the DNA TGTGCCAGCAGCACGGGACTAGCGGGGGCCTCCTCCTACGAGCAGTACTTC. This encodes CASSTGLAGASSYEQYF.

This clone was counted between two and nine times. This chain connects TRBV11-2 to TRBJ2-5; 8 bases fit TRBD1. TRBJ2-7 matches the DNA end more closely, so the J call is doubtful. This CDR3 has 15 residues. Looked up from germline, CDR1 is SGHAT and CDR2 is FQNNGV. CDR3 sequence reads: CASSSSDRGDYEQYF. The CDR3 DNA reads as TGTGCCAGCAGCTCCAGTGACAGGGGTGACTACGAGCAGTACTTC.

The CDR3 reads CASSVRDLQETQYF. The CDR3 DNA sequence: TGTGCCAGCAGCGTCCGGGACTTACAAGAGACCCAGTACTTC. This rearrangement joins TRBV2 to TRBJ2-5; D perhaps matches TRBD2 (6 bases). Between the trimmed V and J ends, which lost 6 bases and 2 bases, there was a span of 13 bases. Germline values: CDR1 SNHLY, CDR2 FYNNEI. CDR3 size: 14 residues.

The rearrangement joins TRBV15 to TRBJ2-3; tentative D call: TRBD2 (7 bases). Between the trimmed V and J ends, which lost 1 base and 6 bases, there was a span of 17 bases. There are 16 residues in the CDR3. CDR1 and CDR2 from the germline V gene are LNHNV and YYDKDF (reference sequence). In DNA, the CDR3 is TGTGCCACCAGCAGAGTACTCCGGGGGGCGGGGGATACGCAGTATTTT. As protein: CATSRVLRGAGDTQYF.

The chain has TRBV7-8 and TRBJ1-2, with D possibly matching TRBD1 (6 bases). V lost 5 bases and J lost 7, with 11 bases in between. The CDR3 runs to 12 residues. Per germline, CDR1 SGHVS and CDR2 FQNEAQ. CDR3 protein: CASSLDRFGYTF. CDR3 coding DNA: TGTGCCAGCAGCCTAGACAGGTTTGGCTACACCTTC.

V gene TRBV6-1 combines with J gene TRBJ1-2; TRBD1 agrees at 9 bases. This CDR3 contains 17 residues. The V segment lost 1 base and the J segment 5 bases; nucleotides outside the gene matches: 11. In germline, CDR1 is MNHNS, CDR2 SASEGT. The CDR3 region is CASSEDYTGGASYGYTF. CDR3 nucleotide sequence: TGTGCCAGCAGTGAAGATTATACAGGGGGCGCGTCTTATGGCTACACCTTC.

The rearrangement joins TRBV5-4 to TRBJ1-2, with TRBD1 as a possible D gene (5 bases). Germline V CDR1 and CDR2: SGHNT, YYREEE (reference sequence). The germline V and J ends were trimmed by 2 bases and 6 bases, with 8 bases remaining between them. The CDR3 contains 12 residues. CDR3 nucleotide sequence: TGTGCCAGCAGCTTTCTGGGGGATGGCTACACCTTC. Translating it yields CASSFLGDGYTF.